What follows are 27 T cell receptor beta chains derived from one specimen sequenced in a study of T cells in Graves' hyperthyroidism and ophthalmopathy. It was RNA transcripts that yielded the amplified TCR beta CDR3 regions. HTBI primers were the set used in a first-round RT-PCR of the TCR CDR3. TCRdb reprocessed the multiplex PCR reads via MiXCR and lists one record per CDR3 protein. Among 730,000 or so distinct CDR3 sequences listed, roughly 20% were seen once. What was sequenced was blood. The receptor set was obtained from a woman between 50 and 59 years old with Graves' hyperthyroidism that later progressed to Graves' ophthalmopathy.

This clonotype was seen only a few times. This chain's CDR3 is CASSFSRDASPLHF. CDR3 nucleotide sequence: TGTGCCAGCAGCTTCTCCAGGGACGCTTCACCCCTCCACTTT. The chain recombines TRBV7-9 with TRBJ1-6; a possible D gene is TRBD1 (5 bases). The CDR3 consists of 14 residues. Looked up from germline, CDR1 is SEHNR and CDR2 is FQNEAQ (reference sequence). V lost 3 bases and J lost 9, with 12 bases in between.

This clonotype was seen only a few times. The chain carries TRBV10-1 and TRBJ2-6, with D possibly matching TRBD1 (5 bases). Germline loops: CDR1 WNHNN, CDR2 SYGVQD (reference sequence). The CDR3 loop spans 15 amino acids. The ends were cut back, 3 bases at V and 4 bases at J, with 10 bases in the middle. CDR3 residues: CASSDDSSGANVLTF. The CDR3, as DNA: TGCGCCAGCAGTGATGACAGTTCAGGGGCCAACGTCCTGACTTTC.

The gene calls are TRBV12-3 or TRBV12-4 and TRBJ2-7; D may be TRBD1 (6 bases). Between the trimmed V and J ends, which lost 6 bases and 2 bases, there was a span of 14 bases. This CDR3 spans 14 amino acids. The CDR3 region has the DNA TGTGCCAGCAGACTTACGGACAGCACCTACGAGCAGTACTTC. This gives the protein CASRLTDSTYEQYF.

For this clonotype: Given a much more abundant clone one base away, this may be a read error. The chain carries TRBV7-8 and TRBJ2-3; TRBD2 matches 9 bases. The CDR3 loop spans 16 amino acids. The V gene's germline CDR1 is SGHVS and CDR2 FQNEAQ. In nucleotides, the CDR3 is TGTGCCAGCGGCTTAGTCCGCGGGGGGGTACCAGATACGCAGTATTTT. Amino acids: CASGLVRGGVPDTQYF.

This clonotype was seen many times. The chain employs TRBV7-3 and TRBJ2-1; D possibly corresponds to TRBD2 (7 bases). This CDR3 is 14 amino acids long. CDR1 and CDR2 from the germline V gene are SGHTA and FQGTGA. Trimming took off 5 bases at V and 10 bases at J, with 18 bases between the two ends. CDR3 nucleotides: TGTGCCAGCAGCCAAAGAGGGGGGGTCAGGGAGCAGTTCTTC. It specifies CASSQRGGVREQFF.

The V and J genes are TRBV19 and TRBJ1-1; no clear D. Per germline, CDR1 LNHDA and CDR2 SQIVND (reference sequence). This CDR3 is 14 amino acids long. V lost 4 bases to trimming and J lost 5 bases, with 14 bases between them. The CDR3 loop reads CASSTDAGGTEAFF. The CDR3 DNA is TGTGCCAGTAGTACAGATGCAGGAGGTACTGAAGCTTTCTTT.

This clonotype was observed a few times. The V gene is TRBV11-2, the J gene TRBJ1-6, with D maybe TRBD1 (5 bases). Germline V gene data show CDR1 as SGHAT and CDR2 as FQNNGV. The CDR3 loop spans 15 amino acids. Deletions cut 3 bases from V and 8 bases from J, with 14 bases between. The CDR3 sequence: CASSFRVTGDSPLHF. CDR3 nucleotide sequence: TGTGCCAGCAGCTTCAGGGTAACGGGTGATTCACCCCTCCACTTT.

This clonotype was picked up many times. The chain recombines TRBV7-2 with TRBJ2-3; 7 bases align to TRBD2. The germline V gene encodes CDR1 SGHTA and CDR2 FQGNSA. The V and J ends lost 4 bases and 4 bases, in that order; junction bases with no gene match: 5. This CDR3 spans 14 amino acids. DNA of the CDR3: TGTGCCAGCAGCTGGGGGGGGGTATCAGATACGCAGTATTTT. This codes for CASSWGGVSDTQYF.

The chain joins TRBV11-2 to TRBJ1-6; 7 bases are a match to TRBD1. The CDR3 consists of 15 residues. Germline values: CDR1 SGHAT, CDR2 FQNNGV. With V trimmed by 4 bases and J by 9 bases, 9 bases remained unmatched. The CDR3 nucleotides are TGTGCCAGCAGCTCCCTCAGGGGGGCTGGTTCACCCCTCCACTTT. Amino acids: CASSSLRGAGSPLHF.

This clonotype was seen a handful of times. The V and J genes are TRBV3-1 and TRBJ2-3; 7 bases agree with TRBD2. Germline loops: CDR1 LGHDT, CDR2 YNNKEL (reference sequence). The CDR3 covers 15 residues. Trimming cost V 3 bases and J 1 base; bases outside gene matches: 4. The CDR3 is CASSHGGGRTDTQYF. The DNA for the CDR3 is TGTGCCAGCAGCCATGGCGGGGGACGCACAGATACGCAGTATTTT.

The sample holds many counts of this clonotype. This chain connects TRBV5-1 to TRBJ2-2, with D tentatively TRBD1 or TRBD2 (5 bases each). Germline-derived CDR1 and CDR2 are SGHRS and YFSETQ. CDR3 length equals 14 residues. Trimming shortened V by 4 bases and J by 1 base, and 8 bases separated the two germline ends. Here the CDR3 reads CASSPGRNTGELFF. CDR3 sequence (DNA): TGCGCCAGCAGCCCGGGGCGGAACACCGGGGAGCTGTTTTTT.

Only a few counts were recorded for this clonotype. The V gene is TRBV20-1, the J gene TRBJ1-4; 9 nucleotides agree with TRBD1. The CDR3 length is 14 residues. Germline CDR1 and CDR2: DFQATT and SNEGSKA (reference sequence). Germline trimming cut 5 bases from V and 8 bases from J; bases unmatched to any gene: 9. The CDR3 region is CSAQRGTGYEKLFF. In nucleotides, the CDR3 is TGCAGTGCTCAAAGGGGGACAGGGTACGAAAAACTGTTTTTT.

The V gene is TRBV29-1, the J gene TRBJ1-2, with 12 nucleotides matching TRBD1. V shed 5 bases, J shed 7 bases, and the junction held 5 bases outside the gene matches. This CDR3 is 13 amino acids long. The germline gives CDR1 SQVTM, CDR2 ANQGSEA. The DNA of the CDR3 is TGCAGCGTTAAGGGGACAGGGGGCAGTGGCTACACCTTC. Its protein product is CSVKGTGGSGYTF.

J is TRBJ2-7 and V is TRBV5-5, with D maybe TRBD1 (5 bases). In germline, CDR1 is SGHKS, CDR2 YYEKEE (reference sequence). The length of the CDR3 is 14 residues. Between the trimmed V and J ends, which lost 3 bases and 4 bases, there was a span of 14 bases. CDR3 nucleotide sequence: TGTGCCAGCAGCTCGGAAGAGACAGTATACGAGCAGTACTTC. Protein sequence: CASSSEETVYEQYF.

This clonotype was recorded a few times. The V and J genes are TRBV7-9 and TRBJ2-2; TRBD1 matches 7 bases. Per germline, CDR1 SEHNR and CDR2 FQNEAQ (reference sequence). V shed 7 bases and J 3 bases; nucleotides not matched to a gene: 11. The length of the CDR3 is 16 residues. Here the CDR3 DNA reads TGTGCCAGCACCCTTTTGCCGGGACAGCACACCGGGGAGCTGTTTTTT. This gives the protein CASTLLPGQHTGELFF. The variable domain in full, with the rest retrieved from reference TRBV7-9 and TRBJ2-2, is DTGVSQNPRHKITKRGQNVTFRCDPISEHNRLYWYRQTLGQGPEFLTYFQNEAQLEKSRLLSDRFSAERPKGSFSTLEIQRTEQGDSAMYLCASTLLPGQHTGELFFGEGSRLTVL.

This clonotype was observed a handful of times. The V call is TRBV5-4, the J call TRBJ2-3; TRBD2 aligns across 10 bases. V gave up 7 bases and J gave up 0 bases; unmatched junction bases: 14. From germline, CDR1 is SGHNT and CDR2 YYREEE (reference sequence). This CDR3 is built from 18 residues. DNA of the CDR3: TGTGCCAGCTTTAGCGGGGGGACCTCCGCATTGAGCACAGATACGCAGTATTTT. Residues: CASFSGGTSALSTDTQYF.

Notes on this clonotype: Given a much more abundant clone one base away, this may be a read error. V usage is TRBV4-3 and J usage is TRBJ1-1; tentatively, D is TRBD1 (5 bases). The CDR3 has 12 residues. Germline V gene sequence: CDR1 LGHNA, CDR2 YSLEER. The DNA of the CDR3 is TGCGCCAGCAGCCAATGGGGGAATGAAGTTTTCTTT. It translates to CASSQWGNEVFF.

This clonotype was counted only a few times. The chain combines TRBV30 with TRBJ1-4; 10 bases fit TRBD1. Looked up from germline, CDR1 is GTSNPN and CDR2 is SVGIG (reference sequence). The CDR3 sequence is 14 residues long. V lost 4 bases, J lost 8 bases, and 7 bases stayed unmatched. The CDR3 spells CAWKDRGLGEKLFF. As DNA, the CDR3 is TGTGCCTGGAAGGACAGGGGGTTAGGCGAAAAACTGTTTTTT.

This chain connects TRBV19 to TRBJ1-1; possibly TRBD1 for D (6 bases). CDR1 is LNHDA and CDR2 is SQIVND in the germline V gene (reference sequence). The CDR3 length is 12 residues. V was shortened by 5 bases and J by 6 bases, with 10 bases between the two germline ends. The CDR3 sequence: CASSVGGPEAFF. In DNA, the CDR3 is TGTGCCAGTAGTGTCGGGGGCCCTGAAGCTTTCTTT.

This clonotype came up many times. The rearrangement links TRBV2 to TRBJ1-1; no definite D call. V was cut by 4 bases and J by 3 bases, with 9 bases left in between. The CDR3 consists of 13 residues. Germline-derived CDR1 and CDR2 are SNHLY and FYNNEI. The CDR3 DNA follows: TGTGCCAGCAGTGGGGGTTTTGACACTGAAGCTTTCTTT. As protein: CASSGGFDTEAFF.

The table lists this clonotype with many counts. V and J are TRBV7-9 and TRBJ2-1; TRBD2 is a possible D gene (6 bases). This CDR3 has 17 residues. V lost 3 bases and J lost 0, with 15 bases in between. Germline CDR1 is SEHNR and CDR2 is FQNEAQ (reference sequence). CDR3 DNA: TGTGCCAGCAGCTTTGTGGCGGGGACGAGCTCCTACAATGAGCAGTTCTTC. Amino acids: CASSFVAGTSSYNEQFF.

In this sample, this clonotype turned up many times. The chain links TRBV28 to TRBJ2-4; 7 nucleotides agree with TRBD2. The CDR3 sequence is 17 residues long. Germline CDR1 reads MDHEN; CDR2 reads SYDVKM. The J segment lost 3 bases and the V segment lost 1 base, leaving 9 bases of the junction unmatched. CDR3 sequence (DNA): TGTGCCAGCAGTTTATATGGGGGAGGGATCGACAAAAACATTCAGTACTTC. This encodes CASSLYGGGIDKNIQYF.

This clonotype was observed a few times. The DNA of the CDR3 is TGTGCCAGCAGTCTGACGGCTACCCTCTCTGGAAACACCATATATTTT. It encodes CASSLTATLSGNTIYF. The chain has TRBV12-3 or TRBV12-4 and TRBJ1-3; D is unresolved. The CDR3 spans 16 residues. V dropped 5 bases and J dropped 0 bases, with 14 bases sitting between them.

A remark on this clonotype: The junction shows a germline mismatch at one end, possibly a read error. The rearrangement links TRBV11-2 to TRBJ2-1; TRBD1 is a possible D gene (6 bases). CDR1 is SGHAT, CDR2 FQNNGV, per germline. CDR3 length: 15 amino acids. In DNA form, the CDR3 reads TGTGCCAGCAGGCCCGGGACAATAAATTACAATGAGCAGCTCTTC. As protein: CASRPGTINYNEQLF.

The gene calls are TRBV14 and TRBJ1-1, with a weak D call TRBD1 (6 bases). The ends were cut back, 0 bases at V and 0 bases at J, with 14 bases in the middle. Per the germline V gene, CDR1 is SGHDN and CDR2 is FVKESK. CDR3 length: 17 residues. CDR3 residues: CASSQDSRGTVNTEAFF. For the CDR3, the DNA is TGTGCCAGCAGCCAAGATAGTAGGGGGACGGTGAACACTGAAGCTTTCTTT. The whole variable domain, filled in from reference TRBV14 and TRBJ1-1, reads EAGVTQFPSHSVIEKGQTVTLRCDPISGHDNLYWYRRVMGKEIKFLLHFVKESKQDESGMPNNRFLAERTGGTYSTLKVQPAELEDSGVYFCASSQDSRGTVNTEAFFGQGTRLTVV.

This rearrangement joins TRBV2 to TRBJ2-4, with D possibly TRBD2 on 5 matching bases. Germline V lookup: CDR1 SNHLY, CDR2 FYNNEI. CDR3 size: 16 residues. Trimming stripped 0 bases from V and 6 bases from J, with 15 bases between. CDR3 sequence: CASSEATTGMRNIQYF. CDR3 sequence (DNA): TGTGCCAGCAGTGAAGCGACTACCGGAATGAGAAACATTCAGTACTTC.

V and J are TRBV6-2 or TRBV6-3 and TRBJ2-3, with TRBD2 matching over 11 bases. With V trimmed by 7 bases and J by 4 bases, 7 bases remained unmatched. CDR1 and CDR2 (germline): MNHEY, SVGEGT. This CDR3 has 15 residues. This CDR3 reads CASTSTSGAADTQYF. DNA of the CDR3: TGTGCCAGCACCTCGACTAGCGGGGCTGCAGATACGCAGTATTTT.